A selection of T cell receptor beta chains follows, all from one sample in a study of long-term antiretroviral therapy in people with HIV. Profiled with immunoSEQ multiplex PCR; TCRdb holds only in-frame clones, not every one. The sample carries roughly 33,000 clones, approximately 97% recorded once. The sample consisted of unsorted PBMCs, taken 6.9 years after starting antiretroviral therapy. The receptors here all came from a man aged 30 to 39 with HIV. CDR3s include the opening cysteine and the closing phenylalanine or tryptophan. D genes are given only for firm matches. Clone size is stated in some rows and not others, as once, few, many or a class when expanded.

d_gene	abundance	v_gene	j_gene	CDR3nt	CDR3aa
.	.	TRBV2	TRBJ2-3	TGTGCCAGGCGGGGGCTGGATACGCAGTATTTT	CARRGLDTQYF
.	.	TRBV25-1	TRBJ2-7	TGTGCCAGCAGTGCGGACACCTACGAGCAGTACTTC	CASSADTYEQYF
.	.	TRBV10-3	TRBJ1-1	TGTGCCATCAGTGAGTTCGGCTCAGCGAACACTGAAGCTTTCTTT	CAISEFGSANTEAFF
TRBD1	.	TRBV10-3	TRBJ2-7	TGTGCCATCGGGGGACAGTCTTCCTACGAGCAGTACTTC	CAIGGQSSYEQYF
.	once	TRBV7-6	TRBJ2-2	TGTGCCAGCAGCCCCTTCGGTCGGGCCCGGTGGACCGGGGAGCTGTTTTTT	CASSPFGRARWTGELFF
.	.	TRBV19	TRBJ1-5	TGTGCCAGTAGTATGGGGGTTTATAGCAATCAGCCCCAGCATTTT	CASSMGVYSNQPQHF
TRBD2	.	TRBV7-2	TRBJ2-7	TGTGCCAGCAGCTTAGCGCAGAGCGGGAGAACGCTCTCCTACGAGCAGTACTTC	CASSLAQSGRTLSYEQYF
.	.	TRBV7-8	TRBJ1-2	TGTGCCAGCAGCTTAAGGCCGACCGGTGGCTACACCTTC	CASSLRPTGGYTF
.	.	TRBV7-7	TRBJ2-1	TGTGCTCCCCCTACCCCTAGTTCCTTTAAACGAGGTGAGCAGTTCTTC	CAPPTPSSFKRGEQFF
.	.	TRBV6-5	TRBJ2-2	TGTGCCAGCGCCGGGTTTACCGGGGAGCTGTTTTTT	CASAGFTGELFF
.	.	TRBV2	TRBJ2-1	TGTGCCAGCAGTTCCCGTCTAGACAATGAGCAGTTCTTC	CASSSRLDNEQFF
.	.	TRBV27	TRBJ1-2	TGTGCCAGCAGTTTATCTGGCATAGCCCTAATGGGCTATGGCTACACCTTC	CASSLSGIALMGYGYTF
TRBD1	.	TRBV7-8	TRBJ1-4	TGTGCCAGCAGCTTAAACCGGGACAGGGAAGAAAAACTGTTTTTT	CASSLNRDREEKLFF
.	.	TRBV5-4	TRBJ1-2	TGTGCCAGCAGCTTGCAGGGGAGTTATGGCTACACCTTC	CASSLQGSYGYTF
.	.	TRBV7-2	TRBJ2-2	TGTGCCAGCAGCTTAGAGGGGTACACCGGGGAGCTGTTTTTT	CASSLEGYTGELFF
.	.	TRBV7-2	TRBJ2-7	TGTGCCAGCAGCTTAGACAGGGTTCGCGAGCAGTACTTC	CASSLDRVREQYF
.	.	TRBV6-5	TRBJ1-1	TGTGCCAGCAGCTACGGAGCTAGTCGGGGGACAAGGGCTTTCTTT	CASSYGASRGTRAFF
.	.	TRBV6-5	TRBJ2-2	TGTGCCAGCAGGCTCAAAAAAGACATCGGGGAGCTGTTTTTT	CASRLKKDIGELFF
TRBD1	.	TRBV6-5	TRBJ1-6	TGTGCCAGCAGGAGAGGGACAGAACTGACACCCCTCCACTTT	CASRRGTELTPLHF
TRBD1	.	TRBV2	TRBJ2-7	TGTGCCAGCAGTCCGGACAGGGTGTACGAGCAGTACTTC	CASSPDRVYEQYF
.	.	TRBV11-1	TRBJ2-7	TGTGCCAAAAACGGTAACCCTATCTACGAGCAGTACTTC	CAKNGNPIYEQYF
TRBD2	once	TRBV7-6	TRBJ2-7	TGTGCCAGCAGCTTGCTACTAGCGGGATCCGAGCAGTACTTC	CASSLLLAGSEQYF
.	.	TRBV28	TRBJ2-7	TGTGCCAGCTCGGGGGACACCTACTCCTACGAGCAGTACTTC	CASSGDTYSYEQYF
.	.	TRBV30	TRBJ1-1	TGTGCCTGGAGTCTAACTGTGAACACTGAAGCTTTCTTT	CAWSLTVNTEAFF
.	.	TRBV7-2	TRBJ1-3	TGTGCCAGCAGCGTCGAGGGGCTTACTGGAAACACCATATATTTT	CASSVEGLTGNTIYF
.	.	TRBV10-3	TRBJ2-5	TGTGCCATCAGTCTAACGGGACTCCTCAGGGCCCAGTACTTC	CAISLTGLLRAQYF